The rows below give T cell receptor beta chains drawn from one sample of a study of T cell responses to AZD1222 COVID-19 vaccine. Sequenced by immunoSEQ multiplex PCR; TCRdb stores in-frame clones only, minus some. There are more than 85,000 clones in the sample; 84% occur only once, and approximately 17% lies in the top ten. This sample comprised peripheral blood, obtained on day 0 of AZD1222 vaccination. The receptors were gathered from an adult in good health. Both conserved end residues are part of each CDR3. The D gene is left open where the match is weak. Rows give clone size only sometimes, using once, few, many, or a class for an expanded clone.

NA,TRBV5-1,NA,15,TRBJ1-1,TGCGCCAGCAGCTTGCAAGGGTTGGCCAGCACTGAAGCTTTCTTT,CASSLQGLASTEAFF
NA,TRBV5-4,NA,12,TRBJ1-1,TGTGCCAGCAGCTCCGCTTGGACTGAAGCTTTCTTT,CASSSAWTEAFF
few,TRBV24-1,TRBD1,17,TRBJ2-5,TGTGCCACCAGTGATCCCAGCCTTTGGGACAGACAAGAGACCCAGTACTTC,CATSDPSLWDRQETQYF
NA,TRBV7-9,NA,14,TRBJ1-1,TGTGCCAGCAGCTTAGATGGCACAAGCACTGAAGCTTTCTTT,CASSLDGTSTEAFF
NA,TRBV10-3,TRBD2,16,TRBJ2-5,TGTGCCATCAGTGAGTCAGCTAGCGGGAGGGCAGAGACCCAGTACTTC,CAISESASGRAETQYF
NA,TRBV5-5,NA,13,TRBJ1-1,TGTGCCAGCAGCTTTGGGGTAGGGACTGAAGCTTTCTTT,CASSFGVGTEAFF
NA,TRBV16,TRBD1,15,TRBJ1-6,TGTGCCAGCAGCCATAACGGACAGGGTGTTCACCCATTCCACTTT,CASSHNGQGVHPFHF
NA,TRBV4-2,NA,15,TRBJ1-5,TGTGCCAGCAGCCCAACAGGTCGTGTGGGTCAGCCCCAGCATTTT,CASSPTGRVGQPQHF
NA,TRBV19,TRBD1,15,TRBJ2-7,TGTGCCACGGACACCGGACAGGGATCATCCTACGAGCAGTACTTC,CATDTGQGSSYEQYF
NA,TRBV7-2,NA,14,TRBJ1-1,TGTGCCAGCAGCATCGGACAATCGAACACTGAAGCTTTCTTT,CASSIGQSNTEAFF
NA,TRBV7-2,TRBD1,13,TRBJ2-5,TGTGCCAGCAGCTTAAGCAGGGGGGAGACCCAGTACTTC,CASSLSRGETQYF
NA,TRBV30,NA,14,TRBJ2-3,TGTGCCTGGAGCTACCAAACATTCACAGATACGCAGTATTTT,CAWSYQTFTDTQYF
few,TRBV2,NA,14,TRBJ2-3,TGTGCCAGCAGGAACTTAGCGGAGCTAAGGCGGCAGTATTTT,CASRNLAELRRQYF
NA,TRBV7-2,NA,14,TRBJ2-2,TGTGCCAGCAGCTCTAAATTCGATACCGGGGAGCTGTTTTTT,CASSSKFDTGELFF
NA,TRBV11-2,NA,14,TRBJ1-3,TGTGCCAGCAGCCCAAGTGTGGGTGGAAACACCATATATTTT,CASSPSVGGNTIYF
few,TRBV7-8,NA,14,TRBJ2-3,TGTGCCAGCAGCTTACGACAGAGCACAGATACGCAGTATTTT,CASSLRQSTDTQYF
NA,TRBV12-3/TRBV12-4,NA,13,TRBJ2-5,TGTGCCAGCAGTTTAGGGGATCAAGAGACCCAGTACTTC,CASSLGDQETQYF
NA,TRBV27,NA,13,TRBJ2-7,TGTGCCAGCAGCCCAGCCGCCTACTACGAGCAGTACTTC,CASSPAAYYEQYF
few,TRBV5-5,NA,13,TRBJ1-5,TGTGCCAGCAGCCGGACAGACAATCAGCCCCAGCATTTT,CASSRTDNQPQHF
NA,TRBV12-3/TRBV12-4,TRBD1,11,TRBJ1-1,TGTGCCAGCAAGACAGGGACTGAAGCTTTCTTT,CASKTGTEAFF
NA,TRBV6-5,NA,13,TRBJ1-3,TGTGCCAGCAGTTACACCCCTGGAAACACCATATATTTT,CASSYTPGNTIYF
few,TRBV29-1,TRBD1,13,TRBJ1-1,TGCAGCGTTTCTCCCGACAGGGACACTGAAGCTTTCTTT,CSVSPDRDTEAFF